There are a few counts of the clone carrying this T cell receptor beta chain. Its specificity is not known. The source of the sample is a study of T-cell memory formation after mild COVID-19. Study observations and caveats: Researchers could not confirm that second-wave clones peaking on day 37 targeted SARS-CoV-2. Researchers found some responding clones in pre-infection memory, a sign that cross-reactive memory joined. Whereas later expanders leaned CD4+, clones contracting day 15 to 85 showed a balanced CD4/CD8 makeup. Contracting CD4+ clones sat mainly in CM and EM; CD8+ in EMRA.

TCRdb used MiXCR to reprocess the 5' RACE reads, holding one entry per CDR3 protein. The profile shows around 160,000 distinct CDR3 sequences, roughly 10% of them singletons. The CDR3 length is 13 residues. Trimming pared 7 bases from V and 4 bases from J, leaving 14 bases between. The V gene's germline CDR1 is SQVTM and CDR2 ANQGSEA. The V gene is TRBV29-1, the J gene TRBJ1-3; D gene ambiguous. The receptor's source is a man between 18 and 29 years old who had mild COVID-19 (a few samples of this study predate the infection). Cell type and time point are not known. The sample comprised PBMCs or a T cell subset sorted from them (not recorded which). This CDR3 reads CSALRFEGNTIYF. The CDR3 bases are TGCAGCGCCCTACGATTTGAGGGAAACACCATATATTTT.